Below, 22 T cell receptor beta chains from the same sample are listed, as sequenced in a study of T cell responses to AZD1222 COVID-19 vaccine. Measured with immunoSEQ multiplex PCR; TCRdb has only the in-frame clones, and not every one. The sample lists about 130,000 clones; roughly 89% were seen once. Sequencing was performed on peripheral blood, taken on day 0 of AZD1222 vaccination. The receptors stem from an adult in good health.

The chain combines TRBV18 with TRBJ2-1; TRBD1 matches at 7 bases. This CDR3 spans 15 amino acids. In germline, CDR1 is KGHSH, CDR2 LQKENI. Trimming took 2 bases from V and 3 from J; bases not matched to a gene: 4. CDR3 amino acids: CASSPMAGGYNEQFF. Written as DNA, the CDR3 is TGTGCCAGCTCACCAATGGCAGGGGGCTACAATGAGCAGTTCTTC.

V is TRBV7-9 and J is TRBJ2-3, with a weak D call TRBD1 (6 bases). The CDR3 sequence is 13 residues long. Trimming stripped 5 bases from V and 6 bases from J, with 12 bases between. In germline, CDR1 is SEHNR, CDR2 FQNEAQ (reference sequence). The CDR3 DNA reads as TGTGCCAGCAGCCTTAGTAGGGGGGATACGCAGTATTTT. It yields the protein CASSLSRGDTQYF.

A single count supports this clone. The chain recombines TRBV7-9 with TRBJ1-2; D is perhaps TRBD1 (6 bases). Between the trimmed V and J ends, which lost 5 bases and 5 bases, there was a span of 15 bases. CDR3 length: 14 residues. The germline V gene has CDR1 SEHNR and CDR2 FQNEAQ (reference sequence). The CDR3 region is CASSRADSLYGYTF. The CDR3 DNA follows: TGTGCCAGCAGCCGGGCGGACAGCTTATATGGCTACACCTTC.

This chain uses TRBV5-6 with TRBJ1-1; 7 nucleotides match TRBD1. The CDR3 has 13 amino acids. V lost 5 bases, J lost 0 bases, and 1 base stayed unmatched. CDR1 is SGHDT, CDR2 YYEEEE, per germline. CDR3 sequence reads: CASRGQMNTEAFF. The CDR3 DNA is TGTGCCAGCAGGGGACAGATGAACACTGAAGCTTTCTTT.

The CDR3 protein is CASCGGPTDTQYF. The CDR3 region has the DNA TGTGCCAGTTGCGGGGGACCCACAGATACGCAGTATTTT. The V gene is TRBV9, the J gene TRBJ2-3; 7 positions match TRBD2. The CDR3 contains 13 residues. Germline CDR1 and CDR2: SGDLS and YYNGEE. J lost 2 bases, V lost 8 bases, and 5 bases had no gene match.

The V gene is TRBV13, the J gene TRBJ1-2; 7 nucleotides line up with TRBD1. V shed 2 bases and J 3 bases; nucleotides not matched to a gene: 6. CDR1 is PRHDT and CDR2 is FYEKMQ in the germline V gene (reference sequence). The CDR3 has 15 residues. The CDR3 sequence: CASSLRGPPDYGYTF. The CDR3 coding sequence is TGTGCCAGCAGCTTAAGGGGGCCGCCAGACTATGGCTACACCTTC.

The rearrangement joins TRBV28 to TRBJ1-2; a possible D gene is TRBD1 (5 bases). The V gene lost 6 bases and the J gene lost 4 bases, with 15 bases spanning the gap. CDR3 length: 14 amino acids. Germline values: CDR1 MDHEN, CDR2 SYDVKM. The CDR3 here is CASSRKQVPYGYTF. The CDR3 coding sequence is TGTGCCAGCAGCCGGAAACAGGTCCCCTATGGCTACACCTTC.

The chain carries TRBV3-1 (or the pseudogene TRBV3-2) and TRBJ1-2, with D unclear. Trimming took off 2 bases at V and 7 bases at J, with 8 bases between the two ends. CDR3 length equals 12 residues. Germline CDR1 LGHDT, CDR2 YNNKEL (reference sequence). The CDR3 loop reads CASSQSVVGYTF. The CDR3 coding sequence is TGTGCCAGCAGCCAATCCGTAGTTGGCTACACCTTC.

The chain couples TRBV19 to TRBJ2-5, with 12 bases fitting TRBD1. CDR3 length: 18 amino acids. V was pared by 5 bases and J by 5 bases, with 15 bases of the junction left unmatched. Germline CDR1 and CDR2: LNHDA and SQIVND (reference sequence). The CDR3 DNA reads TGTGCCAGTAGTCCCTATCCCCGGGACAGGGGGCTCTGGGAGACCCAGTACTTC. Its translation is CASSPYPRDRGLWETQYF.

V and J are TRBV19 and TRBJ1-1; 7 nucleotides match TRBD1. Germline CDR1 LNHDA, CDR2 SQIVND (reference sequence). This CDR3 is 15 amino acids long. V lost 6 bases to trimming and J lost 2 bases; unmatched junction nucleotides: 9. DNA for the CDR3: TGTGCCAGTAGCCCGATGGGGACAGTAAACACTGAAGCTTTCTTT. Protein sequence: CASSPMGTVNTEAFF. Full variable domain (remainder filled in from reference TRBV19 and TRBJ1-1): DGGITQSPKYLFRKEGQNVTLSCEQNLNHDAMYWYRQDPGQGLRLIYYSQIVNDFQKGDIAEGYSVSREKKESFPLTVTSAQKNPTAFYLCASSPMGTVNTEAFFGQGTRLTVV.

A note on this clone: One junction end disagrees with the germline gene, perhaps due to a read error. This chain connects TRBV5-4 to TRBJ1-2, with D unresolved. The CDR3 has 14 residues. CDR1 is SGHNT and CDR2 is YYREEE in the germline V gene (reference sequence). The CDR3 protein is CASRLEAAAYGYTF. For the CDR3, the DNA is TGTGCCAGCAGATTGGAGGCCGCAGCCTATGGCTACACCTTC.

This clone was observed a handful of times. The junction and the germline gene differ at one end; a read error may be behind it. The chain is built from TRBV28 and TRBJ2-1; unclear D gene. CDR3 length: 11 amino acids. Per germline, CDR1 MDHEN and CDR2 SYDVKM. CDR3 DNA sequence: TGTGCCAGCTGTTTAGGCAATGAGCAGTTCTTC. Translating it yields CASCLGNEQFF. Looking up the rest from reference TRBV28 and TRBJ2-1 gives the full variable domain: DVKVTQSSRYLVKRTGEKVFLECVQDMDHENMFWYRQDPGLGLRLIYFSYDVKMKEKGDIPEGYSVSREKKERFSLILESASTNQTSMYLCASCLGNEQFFGPGTRLTVL.

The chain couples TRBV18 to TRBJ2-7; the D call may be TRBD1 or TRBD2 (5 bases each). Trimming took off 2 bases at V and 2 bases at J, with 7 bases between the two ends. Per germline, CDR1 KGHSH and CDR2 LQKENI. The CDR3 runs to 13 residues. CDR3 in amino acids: CASSPGGTYEQYF. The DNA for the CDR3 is TGTGCCAGCTCACCAGGGGGTACCTACGAGCAGTACTTC.

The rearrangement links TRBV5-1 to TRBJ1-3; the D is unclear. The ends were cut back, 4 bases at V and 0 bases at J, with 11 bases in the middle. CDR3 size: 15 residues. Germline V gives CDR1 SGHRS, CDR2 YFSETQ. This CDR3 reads CASSLREGSGNTIYF. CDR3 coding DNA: TGCGCCAGCAGCCTCCGAGAAGGCTCTGGAAACACCATATATTTT. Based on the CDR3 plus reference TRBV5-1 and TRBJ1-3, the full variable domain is KAGVTQTPRYLIKTRGQQVTLSCSPISGHRSVSWYQQTPGQGLQFLFEYFSETQRNKGNFPGRFSGRQFSNSRSEMNVSTLELGDSALYLCASSLREGSGNTIYFGEGSWLTVV.

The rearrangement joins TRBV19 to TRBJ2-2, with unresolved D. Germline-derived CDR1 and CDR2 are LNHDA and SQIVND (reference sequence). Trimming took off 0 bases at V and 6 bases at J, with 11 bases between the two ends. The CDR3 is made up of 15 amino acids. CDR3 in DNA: TGTGCCAGTAGTATAGATCTTGGGTTCTCCGGGGAGCTGTTTTTT. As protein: CASSIDLGFSGELFF.

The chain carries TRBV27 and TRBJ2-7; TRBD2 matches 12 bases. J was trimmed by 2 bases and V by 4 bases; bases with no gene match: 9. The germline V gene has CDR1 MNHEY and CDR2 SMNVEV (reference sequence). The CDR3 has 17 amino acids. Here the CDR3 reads CASSSKTSGRFAYEQYF. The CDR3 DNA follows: TGTGCCAGCAGTTCAAAGACTAGCGGGAGATTCGCCTACGAGCAGTACTTC.

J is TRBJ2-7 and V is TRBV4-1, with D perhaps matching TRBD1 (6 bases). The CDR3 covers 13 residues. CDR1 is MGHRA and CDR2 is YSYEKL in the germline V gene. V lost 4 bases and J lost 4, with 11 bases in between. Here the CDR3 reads CASSPGERYEQYF. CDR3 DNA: TGCGCCAGCAGCCCAGGGGAGAGGTACGAGCAGTACTTC.

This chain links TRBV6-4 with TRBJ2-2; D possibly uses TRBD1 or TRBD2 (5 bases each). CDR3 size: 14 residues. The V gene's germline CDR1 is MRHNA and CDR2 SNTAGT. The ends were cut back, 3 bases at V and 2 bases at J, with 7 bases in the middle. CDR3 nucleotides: TGTGCCAGCAGTGAGGGGACCAACACCGGGGAGCTGTTTTTT. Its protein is CASSEGTNTGELFF.

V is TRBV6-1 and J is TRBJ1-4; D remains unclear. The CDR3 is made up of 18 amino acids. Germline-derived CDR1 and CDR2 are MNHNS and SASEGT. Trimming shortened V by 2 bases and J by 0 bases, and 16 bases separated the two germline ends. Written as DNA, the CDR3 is TGTGCCAGCAGTGAATACCCGGCAGCCCGATCAACTAATGAAAAACTGTTTTTT. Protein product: CASSEYPAARSTNEKLFF.

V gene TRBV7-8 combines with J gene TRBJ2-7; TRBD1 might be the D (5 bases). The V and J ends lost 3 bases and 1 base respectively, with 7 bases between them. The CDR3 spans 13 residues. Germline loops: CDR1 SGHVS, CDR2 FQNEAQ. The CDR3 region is CASSLDKSYEQYF. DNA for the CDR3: TGTGCCAGCAGCTTGGACAAATCCTACGAGCAGTACTTC. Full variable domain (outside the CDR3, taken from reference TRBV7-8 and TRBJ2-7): GAGVSQSPRYKVAKRGQDVALRCDPISGHVSLFWYQQALGQGPEFLTYFQNEAQLDKSGLPSDRFFAERPEGSVSTLKIQRTQQEDSAVYLCASSLDKSYEQYFGPGTRLTVT.

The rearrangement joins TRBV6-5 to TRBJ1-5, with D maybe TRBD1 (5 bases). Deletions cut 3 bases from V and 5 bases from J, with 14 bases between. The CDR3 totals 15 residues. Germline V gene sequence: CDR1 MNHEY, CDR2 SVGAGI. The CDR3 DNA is TGTGCCAGCAGTTATGGCGGGGGGACTGATCAGCCCCAGCATTTT. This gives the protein CASSYGGGTDQPQHF.

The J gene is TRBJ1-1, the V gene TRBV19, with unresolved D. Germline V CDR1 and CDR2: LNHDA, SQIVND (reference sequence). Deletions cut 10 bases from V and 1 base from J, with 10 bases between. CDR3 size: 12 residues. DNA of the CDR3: TGTGCCACCCGTCTCGGGAACACTGAAGCTTTCTTT. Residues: CATRLGNTEAFF.